The 28 T cell receptor beta chains below were found in one sample sequenced in a study of shared clonotypes between healthy human individuals. Some clones are missing from TCRdb's copy, which holds only in-frame ones; the method was immunoSEQ multiplex PCR. The sample shows 2,500,000 or so clones, over 85% of them seen only once. Sample: naive CD4+ T cells from PBMCs. Subset meaning: CD45RA+ positively selected. Receptors were obtained from a man younger than 35 in good health. Some clones in this sample may be carry-over from other donors' samples.

The chain combines TRBV27 with TRBJ2-7; 9 bases map to TRBD2. The CDR3 covers 16 residues. J lost 5 bases, V lost 2 bases, and 10 bases had no gene match. Germline-derived CDR1 and CDR2 are MNHEY and SMNVEV (reference sequence). As DNA, the CDR3 is TGTGCCAGCAGTTTAAGTCTGCGGACTAGCGTTCACGAGCAGTACTTC. This encodes CASSLSLRTSVHEQYF.

This clone was observed a few times. The CDR3 coding sequence is TGTGCCAGCAGCGTAACGTCGGAAAATCAGCCCCAGCATTTT. It specifies CASSVTSENQPQHF. This chain connects TRBV9 to TRBJ1-5; no firm D call. Germline V CDR1 and CDR2: SGDLS, YYNGEE. The CDR3 length is 14 residues. Trimming took off 1 base at V and 4 bases at J, with 9 bases between the two ends.

CDR3 region: CASGLELVPQHF. CDR3 nucleotides: TGTGCCAGCGGCCTAGAATTGGTGCCCCAGCATTTT. This chain links TRBV7-7 with TRBJ1-5, with D uncertain. This CDR3 is built from 12 residues. Germline lookup yields CDR1 SSHAT and CDR2 FNYEAQ (reference sequence). Trimming pared 8 bases from V and 9 bases from J, leaving 14 bases between.

This chain links TRBV28 with TRBJ1-4; tentative D call: TRBD1 (5 bases). Germline assignment: CDR1 MDHEN and CDR2 SYDVKM. The V and J ends lost 4 bases and 4 bases respectively, with 13 bases between them. The CDR3 is 15 amino acids. CDR3 region: CASSSSGSDNEKLFF. The CDR3 DNA reads TGTGCCAGCAGTTCTTCAGGGTCGGATAATGAAAAACTGTTTTTT. Full variable domain (rest looked up from reference TRBV28 and TRBJ1-4): DVKVTQSSRYLVKRTGEKVFLECVQDMDHENMFWYRQDPGLGLRLIYFSYDVKMKEKGDIPEGYSVSREKKERFSLILESASTNQTSMYLCASSSSGSDNEKLFFGSGTQLSVL.

This chain joins TRBV5-6 and TRBJ1-1; D is perhaps TRBD1 (5 bases). The CDR3 has 12 residues. The ends were cut back, 4 bases at V and 2 bases at J, with 6 bases in the middle. Germline V gene sequence: CDR1 SGHDT, CDR2 YYEEEE. CDR3 sequence: CASSGHNTEAFF. The DNA of the CDR3 is TGTGCCAGCAGCGGACACAACACTGAAGCTTTCTTT.

The gene calls are TRBV7-2 and TRBJ2-1; D uncertain. V lost 2 bases to trimming and J lost 5 bases, with 16 bases between them. Germline V gene data show CDR1 as SGHTA and CDR2 as FQGNSA. The CDR3 has 16 residues. In nucleotides, the CDR3 is TGTGCCAGCAGCTTACCGGTTGCGGCACTTAACAATGAGCAGTTCTTC. Amino acid sequence: CASSLPVAALNNEQFF.

The rearrangement links TRBV14 to TRBJ2-4; TRBD1 or TRBD2 may be the D gene (6 bases each). The CDR3 spans 15 residues. The germline CDR1 and CDR2 sequences are SGHDN and FVKESK. Deletions cut 0 bases from V and 7 bases from J, with 13 bases between. Here the CDR3 reads CASSQDLRGHNIQYF. The CDR3 DNA reads as TGTGCCAGCAGCCAAGATCTACGGGGGCACAACATTCAGTACTTC.

The table lists this clone with a count of one. The chain is built from TRBV25-1 and TRBJ2-4; TRBD2 might be the D (5 bases). The CDR3 has 15 amino acids. Germline V CDR1 and CDR2: MGHDK, SYGVNS. Trimming took 1 base from V and 8 from J, leaving 15 bases between them. Here the CDR3 DNA reads TGTGCCAGCAGTGAATCACGGGGATCCGGGCACATTCAGTACTTC. Translation gives CASSESRGSGHIQYF.

The rearrangement uses TRBV5-6 and TRBJ1-4; D not resolved. V dropped 2 bases and J dropped 2 bases, with 7 bases sitting between them. Per germline, CDR1 SGHDT and CDR2 YYEEEE. This CDR3 has 14 amino acids. This CDR3 is CASSFIGTNEKLFF. In nucleotides, the CDR3 is TGTGCCAGCAGCTTTATCGGGACTAATGAAAAACTGTTTTTT. The whole variable domain, filled in from reference TRBV5-6 and TRBJ1-4, reads DAGVTQSPTHLIKTRGQQVTLRCSPKSGHDTVSWYQQALGQGPQFIFQYYEEEERQRGNFPDRFSGHQFPNYSSELNVNALLLGDSALYLCASSFIGTNEKLFFGSGTQLSVL.

V usage is TRBV7-9 and J usage is TRBJ2-1; the match to TRBD1 covers 8 bases. Germline CDR1 is SEHNR and CDR2 is FQNEAQ (reference sequence). This CDR3 region has 16 residues. With V trimmed by 5 bases and J by 2 bases, 8 bases remained unmatched. CDR3 coding DNA: TGTGCCAGCAGCCAAGGGGGCAGGGGGCCCTACAATGAGCAGTTCTTC. Amino acids: CASSQGGRGPYNEQFF.

The V and J genes are TRBV6-6 and TRBJ2-7, with 10 bases aligning to TRBD1. The CDR3 has 15 amino acids. Germline CDR1 and CDR2: MNHNY and SVGAGI (reference sequence). Unmatched junction bases numbered 6, after V lost 5 bases and J lost 2 bases. The CDR3: CASSRPGQGTYEQYF. CDR3 bases: TGTGCCAGCAGTCGGCCGGGACAGGGGACCTACGAGCAGTACTTC.

This clone was found once. The chain recombines TRBV4-1 with TRBJ2-6; a weak D match, TRBD2 (6 bases). Trimming took off 4 bases at V and 1 base at J, with 11 bases between the two ends. This CDR3 has 16 amino acids. Per the germline V gene, CDR1 is MGHRA and CDR2 is YSYEKL. CDR3 protein: CASSPWGVSGANVLTF. The CDR3 DNA follows: TGCGCCAGCAGCCCGTGGGGGGTTTCTGGGGCCAACGTCCTGACTTTC.

The chain combines TRBV7-2 with TRBJ2-2; 11 nucleotides match TRBD2. This CDR3 has 18 amino acids. The germline V gene has CDR1 SGHTA and CDR2 FQGNSA. V dropped 3 bases and J dropped 4; count of bases not matched to a gene: 10. The CDR3 is CASSLELAGGPITGELFF. CDR3 sequence (DNA): TGTGCCAGCAGCTTGGAGTTAGCGGGAGGGCCGATCACCGGGGAGCTGTTTTTT.

This chain uses TRBV18 with TRBJ2-2; D uncertain. The germline V gene has CDR1 KGHSH and CDR2 LQKENI. This CDR3 has 14 amino acids. The germline V and J ends were trimmed by 8 bases and 0 bases, with 10 bases remaining between them. Here the CDR3 reads CASMRGPNTGELFF. CDR3 in DNA: TGTGCCAGCATGAGAGGCCCGAACACCGGGGAGCTGTTTTTT.

V gene TRBV2 combines with J gene TRBJ2-2; 11 bases match TRBD1. Germline trimming cut 4 bases from V and 4 bases from J; bases unmatched to any gene: 2. The germline gives CDR1 SNHLY, CDR2 FYNNEI. The CDR3 is made up of 15 amino acids. The CDR3: CASSADRGRTGELFF. The CDR3 bases are TGTGCCAGCAGTGCGGACAGGGGGCGCACCGGGGAGCTGTTTTTT.

Here the CDR3 reads CASSLLEQFF. The CDR3 nucleotides are TGTGCCAGCAGCTTATTAGAGCAGTTCTTC. The rearrangement joins TRBV7-9 to TRBJ2-1, with D unresolved. The germline gives CDR1 SEHNR, CDR2 FQNEAQ (reference sequence). This CDR3 spans 10 amino acids. V was trimmed by 2 bases and J by 10 bases, leaving 3 bases between them.

The rearrangement uses TRBV4-1 and TRBJ2-1; TRBD2 agrees at 7 bases. This CDR3 has 16 residues. Germline values: CDR1 MGHRA, CDR2 YSYEKL. The ends lost 1 base at V and 7 bases at J; junction bases unmatched: 10. The CDR3 sequence is CASSQGGWTSRNEQFF. CDR3 nucleotide sequence: TGCGCCAGCAGCCAAGGGGGCTGGACTAGTCGGAATGAGCAGTTCTTC.

The J gene is TRBJ2-7, the V gene TRBV2; 8 bases align to TRBD1. Germline CDR1 and CDR2: SNHLY and FYNNEI. This CDR3 region has 14 residues. J was trimmed by 5 bases and V by 7 bases; bases with no gene match: 10. In nucleotides, the CDR3 is TGTGCCAGCATGACGGACAGGGTGGGCAACGAGCAGTACTTC. Residues: CASMTDRVGNEQYF.

V usage is TRBV6-5 and J usage is TRBJ1-2, with D perhaps matching TRBD1 (6 bases). From germline, CDR1 is MNHEY and CDR2 SVGAGI. The V end was cut by 4 bases, the J end by 4 bases, with 19 bases between. CDR3 length: 16 residues. DNA of the CDR3: TGTGCCAGCAGTTCCGACCGGGGGACACAATTCTATGGCTACACCTTC. It yields the protein CASSSDRGTQFYGYTF.

J is TRBJ2-7 and V is TRBV10-3; TRBD2 aligns across 8 bases. In germline, CDR1 is ENHRY, CDR2 SYGVKD. J lost 0 bases, V lost 6 bases, and 4 bases had no gene match. This CDR3 is 14 amino acids long. CDR3 loop: CAIRPGTSSYEQYF. The CDR3 DNA is TGTGCCATCAGACCCGGGACTAGCTCCTACGAGCAGTACTTC.

This clone was detected only once. The chain is built from TRBV11-1 and TRBJ2-7; 7 nucleotides match TRBD2. The CDR3 totals 14 residues. With V trimmed by 5 bases and J by 6 bases, 10 bases remained unmatched. The germline gives CDR1 SGHAT, CDR2 FQDESV (reference sequence). The CDR3: CASSPGTTLCEQYF. CDR3 coding DNA: TGTGCCAGCAGCCCAGGGACTACCCTCTGCGAGCAGTACTTC.

The genes are TRBV18 and TRBJ1-5; 9 nucleotides align to TRBD1. The CDR3 consists of 16 residues. Germline values: CDR1 KGHSH, CDR2 LQKENI. With 1 base clipped from V and 5 bases from J, the junction kept 6 bases outside the gene matches. The DNA for the CDR3 is TGTGCCAGCTCACCACTTGGGACAGGGAGTGATCAGCCCCAGCATTTT. The encoded protein is CASSPLGTGSDQPQHF.

The chain combines TRBV29-1 with TRBJ1-5; no clear D. V was cut by 4 bases and J by 6 bases, with 10 bases left in between. The CDR3 has 12 amino acids. From germline, CDR1 is SQVTM and CDR2 ANQGSEA. The CDR3 is CSVGTHAQPQHF. CDR3 coding DNA: TGCAGCGTTGGGACCCATGCTCAGCCCCAGCATTTT.

The table lists this clone with a few counts. The chain uses TRBV19 and TRBJ1-5, with 8 bases fitting TRBD1. V was pared by 3 bases and J by 7 bases, with 8 bases of the junction left unmatched. Per the germline V gene, CDR1 is LNHDA and CDR2 is SQIVND (reference sequence). CDR3 length equals 15 residues. The CDR3 DNA follows: TGTGCCAGTAGTATCGGCAGGGGGCCTGGGCAGCCCCAGCATTTT. Its translation is CASSIGRGPGQPQHF.

The chain has TRBV30 and TRBJ1-5; D might be TRBD1 (5 bases). V shed 5 bases and J shed 0 bases, with 11 bases lying between them. Germline V gives CDR1 GTSNPN, CDR2 SVGIG (reference sequence). The CDR3 sequence is 14 residues long. CDR3 protein: CAWGDGYSNQPQHF. CDR3 coding DNA: TGTGCCTGGGGGGACGGTTATAGCAATCAGCCCCAGCATTTT.

The chain combines TRBV5-4 with TRBJ2-3; TRBD1 is a possible D gene (6 bases). Trimming removed 4 bases at V and 1 base at J, with 16 bases between. The CDR3 runs 16 residues. The germline gives CDR1 SGHNT, CDR2 YYREEE (reference sequence). Written as DNA, the CDR3 is TGTGCCAGCAGCACAAGCAGGGGTTGGGGCACAGATACGCAGTATTTT. Its protein product is CASSTSRGWGTDTQYF.

V is TRBV27 and J is TRBJ2-7; TRBD1 aligns across 7 bases. Germline-derived CDR1 and CDR2 are MNHEY and SMNVEV (reference sequence). After removal of 0 bases from V and 5 bases from J, the junction contained 4 bases not matched to a gene. This CDR3 spans 14 amino acids. For the CDR3, the DNA is TGTGCCAGCAGTTTATCACAGGGGCGGCACGAGCAGTACTTC. Translation: CASSLSQGRHEQYF.

The chain combines TRBV5-1 with TRBJ1-1; a weak D match, TRBD1 (5 bases). CDR3 length equals 15 residues. Germline loops: CDR1 SGHRS, CDR2 YFSETQ. V gave up 3 bases and J gave up 4 bases, with 16 bases separating them. In DNA form, the CDR3 reads TGCGCCAGCAGCTCCGGGACCCCTGAGCCCACTGAAGCTTTCTTT. This encodes CASSSGTPEPTEAFF.